This note documents a single T cell receptor beta chain sequence. This entry belongs to a study of blood T cell repertoires in COVID-19. Study overall: The United States, Italy and Spain provided the acute and convalescent COVID-19 samples. Nucleic acid was either cDNA or gDNA, and it came from T cells, B-cell-depleted T cells, or PBMCs.

TCRdb's copy holds only in-frame clones and misses some; the assay was immunoSEQ multiplex PCR. The sample consists of over 75,000 clones, more than 60% of them appearing once. V was cut by 4 bases and J by 10 bases, with 10 bases left in between. There are 11 residues in the CDR3. Germline assignment: CDR1 MGHRA and CDR2 YSYEKL. Material: peripheral blood. This clonotype was sampled from a man in his 70s with acute or convalescent COVID-19. This chain links TRBV4-1 with TRBJ1-2, with D unclear. The CDR3 reads CASSLSSVYTF. CDR3 DNA sequence: TGCGCCAGCAGCCTCTCCAGCGTCTACACCTTC.